This T cell receptor beta chain stems from a study of blood T cell repertoires in COVID-19. In the study overall: The cDNA or gDNA used as material had been derived from T cells, B-cell-depleted T cells, or PBMCs.

TCRdb's table, derived via immunoSEQ multiplex PCR, lists solely in-frame clones and lacks some. This table holds around 700,000 clones, 90% found once. The CDR3 spans 17 residues. The germline V gene has CDR1 MGHRA and CDR2 YSYEKL. Trimming removed 1 base at V and 0 bases at J, with 13 bases between. V and J are TRBV4-1 and TRBJ1-5; D uncertain. This clonotype was obtained from a woman under 30 with acute or convalescent COVID-19. Source material: peripheral blood. CDR3 sequence reads: CASSQGSVSYSNQPQHF. The CDR3 nucleotides are TGCGCCAGCAGCCAAGGTTCCGTGTCGTATAGCAATCAGCCCCAGCATTTT.